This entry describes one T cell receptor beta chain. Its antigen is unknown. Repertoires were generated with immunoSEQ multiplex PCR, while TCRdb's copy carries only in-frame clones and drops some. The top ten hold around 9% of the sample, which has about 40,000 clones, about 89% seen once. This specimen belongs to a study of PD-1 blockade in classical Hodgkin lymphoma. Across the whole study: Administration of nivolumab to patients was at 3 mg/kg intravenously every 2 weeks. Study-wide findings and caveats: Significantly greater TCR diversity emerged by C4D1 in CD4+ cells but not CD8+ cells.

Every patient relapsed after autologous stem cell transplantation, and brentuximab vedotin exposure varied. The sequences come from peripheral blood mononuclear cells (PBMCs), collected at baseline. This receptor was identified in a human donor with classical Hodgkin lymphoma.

The CDR3 DNA is TGTGCCAGTAGTGGAAGGACAGGGCCCGGGGAGCTGTTTTTT. Translation gives CASSGRTGPGELFF. The V call is TRBV19, the J call TRBJ2-2; 8 nucleotides align to TRBD1. The CDR3 extends over 14 amino acids. Germline CDR1 and CDR2: LNHDA and SQIVND (reference sequence). V lost 5 bases and J lost 6; bases outside the gene matches: 5.